One and the same sample provided the 14 T cell receptor beta chains below, sequenced in a study of identical twins. TCRdb processed the 5' RACE reads anew with MiXCR; each CDR3 protein has one entry. The data hold hundreds of thousands of distinct CDR3 sequences, with about 20% observed a single time. These data also formed part of another study, on T cells expressing NK-cell markers.

Sequenced sample: PBMCs. These receptors all stem from a woman between 18 and 30 years old in good health.

This chain links TRBV11-1 with TRBJ2-7; tentative D call: TRBD2 (5 bases). CDR3 length: 16 residues. Trimming left V 2 bases short and J 0 bases short, with 14 bases between. The germline CDR1 and CDR2 sequences are SGHAT and FQDESV (reference sequence). The CDR3 loop is CASSLNSGSISYEQYF. The CDR3 DNA reads as TGTGCCAGCAGCTTAAATTCGGGGTCCATCTCCTACGAGCAGTACTTC.

V is TRBV9 and J is TRBJ2-3, with D perhaps TRBD1 (5 bases). V lost 4 bases and J 3 bases, leaving 12 bases between the germline ends. This CDR3 has 14 residues. Germline V lookup: CDR1 SGDLS, CDR2 YYNGEE. The CDR3 DNA reads as TGTGCCAGCAGCCAGGGAATGGGGACAGATACGCAGTATTTT. Encoded protein: CASSQGMGTDTQYF.

This clonotype appeared a few times. The chain recombines TRBV18 with TRBJ1-4; D ambiguous. The CDR3 consists of 17 residues. Trimming stripped 3 bases from V and 3 bases from J, with 17 bases between. Germline loops: CDR1 KGHSH, CDR2 LQKENI. CDR3 region: CASSPESSARPNEKLFF. For the CDR3, the DNA is TGTGCCAGCTCACCCGAATCATCTGCGCGGCCTAATGAAAAACTGTTTTTT.

This clonotype was recorded at least ten times. The chain couples TRBV7-8 to TRBJ2-2; TRBD1 matches at 7 bases. Unmatched junction bases numbered 10, after V lost 3 bases and J lost 6 bases. This CDR3 comprises 16 residues. Germline V lookup: CDR1 SGHVS, CDR2 FQNEAQ. This chain's CDR3 is CASSFYRGRLSGELFF. The CDR3 DNA reads TGTGCCAGCAGCTTCTACAGGGGTCGTCTTTCCGGGGAGCTGTTTTTT.

This clonotype was seen a few times. CDR3 loop: CASSALVSDSPLHF. The CDR3 DNA is TGTGCCAGCAGTGCCCTCGTAAGCGATTCACCCCTCCACTTT. V usage is TRBV6-1 and J usage is TRBJ1-6; D not resolved. Germline V gene lookup returns CDR1 MNHNS and CDR2 SASEGT. V was cut by 4 bases and J by 8 bases, with 12 bases left in between. This CDR3 spans 14 amino acids.

The CDR3 region has the DNA TGTGCCAGCAGCGTAGTGAGAGATCTCCCGTATGGCTACACCTTC. It is translated as CASSVVRDLPYGYTF. The chain recombines TRBV9 with TRBJ1-2, with D uncertain. There are 15 residues in the CDR3. The germline V and J ends were trimmed by 0 bases and 5 bases, with 14 bases remaining between them. Germline-derived CDR1 and CDR2 are SGDLS and YYNGEE. Full variable domain (missing parts from reference TRBV9 and TRBJ1-2): DSGVTQTPKHLITATGQRVTLRCSPRSGDLSVYWYQQSLDQGLQFLIQYYNGEERAKGNILERFSAQQFPDLHSELNLSSLELGDSALYFCASSVVRDLPYGYTFGSGTRLTVV.

This clonotype has ten or more counts. The chain recombines TRBV20-1 with TRBJ1-1, with TRBD1 matching 8 bases. V trimming: 5 bases; J trimming: 7 bases; junction bases outside the gene matches: 12. Per germline, CDR1 DFQATT and CDR2 SNEGSKA (reference sequence). The CDR3 is made up of 14 amino acids. The CDR3 DNA reads TGCAGTGCTTCCCGAACGACAGGGGTGATTGAAGCTTTCTTT. Translating gives CSASRTTGVIEAFF.

This sequence joins TRBV29-1 and TRBJ2-5; the D is unclear. There are 13 residues in the CDR3. Trimming pared 3 bases from V and 0 bases from J, leaving 8 bases between. Per germline, CDR1 SQVTM and CDR2 ANQGSEA. The CDR3, as DNA: TGCAGCGTTGATTCCCTGTACCAAGAGACCCAGTACTTC. Its translation is CSVDSLYQETQYF.

This chain links TRBV29-1 with TRBJ2-2, with 7 bases aligning to TRBD2. The germline V gene has CDR1 SQVTM and CDR2 ANQGSEA. V lost 8 bases, J lost 0 bases, and 12 bases stayed unmatched. The CDR3 has 16 residues. CDR3 region: CSLEKAGSTNTGELFF. CDR3 sequence (DNA): TGCAGCTTAGAAAAAGCGGGATCAACGAACACCGGGGAGCTGTTTTTT.

The chain links TRBV25-1 to TRBJ2-1; D is unclear. Trimming cost V 5 bases and J 13 bases, with 12 bases left between them. The CDR3 is 11 amino acids. Germline V gene lookup returns CDR1 MGHDK and CDR2 SYGVNS. CDR3 bases: TGTGCCAGCAGTTTAACCGCCTCCCAGTTCTTC. Translation: CASSLTASQFF.

This clonotype was found a few times. The chain has TRBV27 and TRBJ2-1; D is possibly TRBD2 (7 bases). With 3 bases removed from V and 5 bases from J, the gap between germline ends came to 17 bases. Germline lookup yields CDR1 MNHEY and CDR2 SMNVEV (reference sequence). The CDR3 has 16 residues. CDR3 in DNA: TGTGCCAGCAGTTTGGGGGGCGGGAGTCCCCACAATGAGCAGTTCTTC. It translates to CASSLGGGSPHNEQFF.

This clonotype came up a few times. The chain recombines TRBV15 with TRBJ2-1; D unclear. Trimming left V 5 bases short and J 8 bases short, with 13 bases between. CDR3 length equals 13 residues. Per the germline V gene, CDR1 is LNHNV and CDR2 is YYDKDF (reference sequence). CDR3 sequence reads: CATSYPAPHEQFF. The CDR3 DNA sequence: TGTGCCACCAGCTACCCGGCCCCCCATGAGCAGTTCTTC.

CDR3 region: CASSLMGQGAEKLFF. The CDR3 DNA sequence: TGTGCCAGCAGCTTAATGGGACAGGGGGCTGAAAAACTGTTTTTT. The chain couples TRBV7-9 to TRBJ1-4, with 12 bases identical to TRBD1. In germline, CDR1 is SEHNR, CDR2 FQNEAQ (reference sequence). The CDR3 is 15 residues long. V lost 2 bases and J lost 7; bases outside the gene matches: 2. Full variable domain (outside the CDR3, taken from reference TRBV7-9 and TRBJ1-4): DTGVSQNPRHKITKRGQNVTFRCDPISEHNRLYWYRQTLGQGPEFLTYFQNEAQLEKSRLLSDRFSAERPKGSFSTLEIQRTEQGDSAMYLCASSLMGQGAEKLFFGSGTQLSVL.

The V gene is TRBV7-9, the J gene TRBJ2-1; 8 bases agree with TRBD2. This CDR3 has 15 residues. Germline assignment: CDR1 SEHNR and CDR2 FQNEAQ (reference sequence). V shed 1 base and J 8 bases; nucleotides not matched to a gene: 7. This CDR3 reads CASSLGSSGIDEQFF. The CDR3 DNA follows: TGTGCCAGCAGCTTAGGAAGTAGCGGGATCGATGAGCAGTTCTTC.